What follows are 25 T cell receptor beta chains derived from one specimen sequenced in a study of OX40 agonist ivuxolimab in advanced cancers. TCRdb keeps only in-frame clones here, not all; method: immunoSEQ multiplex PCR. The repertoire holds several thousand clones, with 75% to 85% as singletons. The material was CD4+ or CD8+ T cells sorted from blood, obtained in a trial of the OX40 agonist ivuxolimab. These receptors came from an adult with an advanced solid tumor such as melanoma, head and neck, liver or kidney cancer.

The chain's CDR3 is CASSPGSYNEQFF. The CDR3 DNA follows: TGTGCCAGCAGCCCCGGGAGCTACAATGAGCAGTTCTTC. The J gene is TRBJ2-1, the V gene TRBV9, with D tentatively TRBD2 (6 bases). Germline CDR1 and CDR2: SGDLS and YYNGEE. The CDR3 is 13 amino acids. Trimming left V 4 bases short and J 3 bases short, with 8 bases between.

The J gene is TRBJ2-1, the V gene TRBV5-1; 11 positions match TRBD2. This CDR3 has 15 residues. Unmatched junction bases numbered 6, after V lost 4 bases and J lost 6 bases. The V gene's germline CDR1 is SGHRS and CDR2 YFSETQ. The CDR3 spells CASSSLAGGGNEQFF. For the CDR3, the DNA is TGCGCCAGCAGCAGCCTAGCGGGAGGAGGCAATGAGCAGTTCTTC.

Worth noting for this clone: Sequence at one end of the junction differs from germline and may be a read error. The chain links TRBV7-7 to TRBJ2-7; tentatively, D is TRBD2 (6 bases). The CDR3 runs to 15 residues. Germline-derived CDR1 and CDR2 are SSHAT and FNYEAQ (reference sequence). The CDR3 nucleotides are TGTGCTAGCAGCTTAGCGGTTGGCATTGACTACGAGCAGTACTTC. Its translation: CASSLAVGIDYEQYF.

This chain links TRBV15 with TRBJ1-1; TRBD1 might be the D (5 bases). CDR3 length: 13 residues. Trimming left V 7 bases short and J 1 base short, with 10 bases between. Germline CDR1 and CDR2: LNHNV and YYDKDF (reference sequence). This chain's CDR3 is CATTPGGNTEAFF. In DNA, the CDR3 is TGTGCCACCACCCCCGGGGGGAACACTGAAGCTTTCTTT.

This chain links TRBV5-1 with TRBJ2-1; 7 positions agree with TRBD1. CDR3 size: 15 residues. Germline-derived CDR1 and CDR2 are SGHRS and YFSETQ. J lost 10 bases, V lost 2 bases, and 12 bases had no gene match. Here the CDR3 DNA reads TGCGCCAGCAGCTTTAGTGGTTGGGACAGTTACGAGCAGTTCTTC. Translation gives CASSFSGWDSYEQFF.

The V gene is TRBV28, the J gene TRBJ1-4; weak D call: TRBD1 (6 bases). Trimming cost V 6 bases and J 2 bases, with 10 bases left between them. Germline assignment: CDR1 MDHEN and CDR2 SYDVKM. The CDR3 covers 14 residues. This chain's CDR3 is CASRLDSTNEKLFF. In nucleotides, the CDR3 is TGTGCCAGCAGGCTGGACAGCACTAATGAAAAACTGTTTTTT.

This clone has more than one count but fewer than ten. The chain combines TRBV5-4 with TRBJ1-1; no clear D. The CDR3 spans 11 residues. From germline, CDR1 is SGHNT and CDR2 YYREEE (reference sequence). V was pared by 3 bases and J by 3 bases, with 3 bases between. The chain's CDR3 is CASSSYTEAFF. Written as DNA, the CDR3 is TGTGCCAGCAGCTCATACACTGAAGCTTTCTTT.

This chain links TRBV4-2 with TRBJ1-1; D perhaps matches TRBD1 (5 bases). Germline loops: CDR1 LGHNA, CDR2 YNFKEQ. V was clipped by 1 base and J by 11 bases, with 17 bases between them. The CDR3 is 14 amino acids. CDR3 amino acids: CASSQGGTGTGAFF. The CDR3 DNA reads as TGTGCCAGCAGCCAAGGCGGGACCGGGACGGGCGCTTTCTTT.

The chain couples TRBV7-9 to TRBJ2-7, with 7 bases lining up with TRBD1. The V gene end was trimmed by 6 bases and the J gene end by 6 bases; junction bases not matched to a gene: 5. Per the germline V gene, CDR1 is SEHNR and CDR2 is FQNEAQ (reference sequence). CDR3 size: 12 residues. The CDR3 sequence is CASSKTGSEQYF. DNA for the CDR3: TGTGCCAGCAGTAAGACAGGGTCCGAGCAGTACTTC.

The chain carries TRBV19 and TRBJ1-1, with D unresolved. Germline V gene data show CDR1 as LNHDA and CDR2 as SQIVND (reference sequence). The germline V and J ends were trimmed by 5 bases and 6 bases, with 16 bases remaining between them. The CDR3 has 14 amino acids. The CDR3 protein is CASSEERLDSEAFF. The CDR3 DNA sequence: TGTGCCAGTAGTGAGGAACGTTTAGACTCTGAAGCTTTCTTT.

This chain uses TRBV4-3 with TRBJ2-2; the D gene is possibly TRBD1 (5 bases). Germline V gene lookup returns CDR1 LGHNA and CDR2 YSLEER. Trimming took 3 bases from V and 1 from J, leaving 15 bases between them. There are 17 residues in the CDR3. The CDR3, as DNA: TGCGCCAGCAGCCACTCGAAAAACCAGGGGAACACCGGGGAGCTGTTTTTT. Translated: CASSHSKNQGNTGELFF.

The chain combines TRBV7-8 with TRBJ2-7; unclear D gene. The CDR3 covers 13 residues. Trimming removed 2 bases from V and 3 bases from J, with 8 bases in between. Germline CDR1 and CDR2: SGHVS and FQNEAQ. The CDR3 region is CASSLRTGYEQYF. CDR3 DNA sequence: TGTGCCAGCAGCTTAAGGACGGGCTACGAGCAGTACTTC.

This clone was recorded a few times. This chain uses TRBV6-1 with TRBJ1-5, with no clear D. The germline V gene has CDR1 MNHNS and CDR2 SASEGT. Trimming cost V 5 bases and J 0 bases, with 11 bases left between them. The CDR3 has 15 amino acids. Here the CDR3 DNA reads TGTGCCAGCAGTCCGACCGTATTTAGCAATCAGCCCCAGCATTTT. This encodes CASSPTVFSNQPQHF.

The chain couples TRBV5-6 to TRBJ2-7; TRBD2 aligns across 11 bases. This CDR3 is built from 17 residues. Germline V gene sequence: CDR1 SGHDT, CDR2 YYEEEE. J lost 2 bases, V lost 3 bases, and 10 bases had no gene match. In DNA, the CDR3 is TGTGCCAGCAGCTCCCCCATACTAGCGGGAGTCACCTACGAGCAGTACTTC. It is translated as CASSSPILAGVTYEQYF.

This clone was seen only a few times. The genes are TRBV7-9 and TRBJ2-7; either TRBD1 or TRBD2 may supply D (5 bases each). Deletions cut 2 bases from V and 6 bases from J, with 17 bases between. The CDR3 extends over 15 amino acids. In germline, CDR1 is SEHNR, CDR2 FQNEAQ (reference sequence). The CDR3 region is CASSLSQGDLSEQYF. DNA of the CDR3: TGTGCCAGCAGCTTATCGCAGGGAGATCTTAGCGAGCAGTACTTC.

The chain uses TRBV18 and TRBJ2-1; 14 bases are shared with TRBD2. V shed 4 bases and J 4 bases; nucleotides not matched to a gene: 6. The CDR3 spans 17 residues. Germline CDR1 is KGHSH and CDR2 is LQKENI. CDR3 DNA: TGTGCCAGCTCACGGACGGGACTAGCGGGAGATTACAATGAGCAGTTCTTC. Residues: CASSRTGLAGDYNEQFF.

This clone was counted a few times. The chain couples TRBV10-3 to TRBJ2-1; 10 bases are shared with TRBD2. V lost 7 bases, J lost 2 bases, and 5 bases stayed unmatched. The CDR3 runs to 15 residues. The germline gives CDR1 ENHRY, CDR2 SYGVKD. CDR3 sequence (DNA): TGTGCCATCAATACCGGGACTAGCGCCTACAATGAGCAGTTCTTC. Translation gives CAINTGTSAYNEQFF.

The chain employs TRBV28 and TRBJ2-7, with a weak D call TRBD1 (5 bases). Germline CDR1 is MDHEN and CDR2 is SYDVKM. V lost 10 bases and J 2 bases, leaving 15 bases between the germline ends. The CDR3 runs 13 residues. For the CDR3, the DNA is TGTGCCACCCTCAGGGCCGAGACCTACGAGCAGTACTTC. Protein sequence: CATLRAETYEQYF.

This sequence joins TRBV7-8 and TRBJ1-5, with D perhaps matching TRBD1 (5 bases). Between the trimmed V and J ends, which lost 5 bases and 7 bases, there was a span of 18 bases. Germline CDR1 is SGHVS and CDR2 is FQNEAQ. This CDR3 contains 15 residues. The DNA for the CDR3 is TGTGCCAGCAGCCTCAGCATCGGTGGGGGGCAGCCCCAGCATTTT. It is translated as CASSLSIGGGQPQHF.

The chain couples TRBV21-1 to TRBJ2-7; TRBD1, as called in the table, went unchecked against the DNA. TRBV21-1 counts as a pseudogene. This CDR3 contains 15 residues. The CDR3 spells CASSRGKRCPYEQYF. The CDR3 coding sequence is TGTGCCAGCAGCAGGGGCAAGCGTTGCCCTTACGAGCAGTACTTC.

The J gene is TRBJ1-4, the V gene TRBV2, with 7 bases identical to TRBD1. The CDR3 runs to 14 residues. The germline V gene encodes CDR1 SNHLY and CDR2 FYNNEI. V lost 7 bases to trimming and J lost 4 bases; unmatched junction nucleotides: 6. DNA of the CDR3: TGTGCCAGCACTATGGGACAGTTTAATGAAAAACTGTTTTTT. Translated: CASTMGQFNEKLFF.

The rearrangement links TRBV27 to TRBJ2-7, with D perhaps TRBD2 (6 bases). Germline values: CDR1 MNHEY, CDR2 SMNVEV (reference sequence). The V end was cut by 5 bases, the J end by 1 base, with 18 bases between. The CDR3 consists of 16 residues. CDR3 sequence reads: CASSPEGWGRSYEQYF. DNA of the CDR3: TGTGCCAGCAGTCCCGAAGGGTGGGGGAGGTCCTACGAGCAGTACTTC.

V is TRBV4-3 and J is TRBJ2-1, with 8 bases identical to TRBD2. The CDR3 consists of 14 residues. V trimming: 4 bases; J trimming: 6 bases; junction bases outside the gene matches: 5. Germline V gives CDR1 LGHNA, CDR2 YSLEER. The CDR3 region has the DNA TGCGCCAGCAGCCTCGGGACTAGTGTCAATGAGCAGTTCTTC. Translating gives CASSLGTSVNEQFF.

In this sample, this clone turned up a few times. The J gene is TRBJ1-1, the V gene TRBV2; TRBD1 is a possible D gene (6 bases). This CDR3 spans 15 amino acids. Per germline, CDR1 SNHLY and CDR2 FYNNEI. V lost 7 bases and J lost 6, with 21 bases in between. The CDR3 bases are TGTGCCAGCACCTCCCCCGAACCGGGACATCCTGAAGCTTTCTTT. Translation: CASTSPEPGHPEAFF.

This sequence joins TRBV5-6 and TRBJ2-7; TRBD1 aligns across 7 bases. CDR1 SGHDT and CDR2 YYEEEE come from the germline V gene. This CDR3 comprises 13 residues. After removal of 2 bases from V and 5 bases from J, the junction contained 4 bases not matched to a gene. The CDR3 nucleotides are TGTGCCAGCAGCTTAGGACAGGTCCACGAGCAGTACTTC. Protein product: CASSLGQVHEQYF.